A single sample is the source of the 30 T cell receptor beta chains below, sequenced in a study of cytomegalovirus exposure and HLA in healthy donors. The PCR employed 60 Vbeta primers together with 13 Jbeta primers. Repertoires were generated with immunoSEQ multiplex PCR, while TCRdb's copy carries only in-frame clones and drops some. This sample has some 220,000 clones; approximately 82% occur once, and the top ten carry over 0.5%. Sequencing used PBMCs. All receptors derive from a woman in her 40s in good health and CMV-seronegative.

At least ten counts were recorded for this clone. The J gene is TRBJ2-7, the V gene TRBV6-5; D remains ambiguous. Trimming removed 0 bases from V and 0 bases from J, with 12 bases in between. The CDR3 loop spans 16 amino acids. Germline V gives CDR1 MNHEY, CDR2 SVGAGI. The CDR3 region has the DNA TGTGCCAGCAGTTACTCGGGCGCCAGCAGCTCCTACGAGCAGTACTTC. This gives the protein CASSYSGASSSYEQYF.

The V gene is TRBV6-6, the J gene TRBJ1-5, with a possible D match to TRBD1 (5 bases). Germline V gene sequence: CDR1 MNHNY, CDR2 SVGAGI (reference sequence). The CDR3 has 14 residues. Between the trimmed V and J ends, which lost 2 bases and 4 bases, there was a span of 9 bases. CDR3 nucleotide sequence: TGTGCCAGCAGTTACCAATCAGGGAATCAGCCCCAGCATTTT. It encodes CASSYQSGNQPQHF.

The gene calls are TRBV19 and TRBJ2-5, with 9 bases identical to TRBD1. The junction had 8 bases not matched to a gene; V was cut back by 7 bases and J by 5 bases. In germline, CDR1 is LNHDA, CDR2 SQIVND (reference sequence). The CDR3 covers 14 residues. The CDR3 is CASTSTGGRETQYF. The CDR3 nucleotides read TGTGCCAGTACCTCGACAGGGGGTAGGGAGACCCAGTACTTC.

The rearrangement joins TRBV9 to TRBJ2-1; 8 bases agree with TRBD1. V gave up 0 bases and J gave up 5 bases; unmatched junction bases: 4. Germline CDR1 and CDR2: SGDLS and YYNGEE. CDR3 length: 15 residues. Written as DNA, the CDR3 is TGTGCCAGCAGCGTAGGGGACAGGCGCCACAATGAGCAGTTCTTC. Its translation: CASSVGDRRHNEQFF.

The V gene is TRBV11-2, the J gene TRBJ1-2; 12 nucleotides align to TRBD1. CDR1 SGHAT and CDR2 FQNNGV come from the germline V gene. After removal of 5 bases from V and 5 bases from J, the junction contained 6 bases not matched to a gene. CDR3 size: 15 residues. CDR3: CASSRDRGREYGYTF. CDR3 nucleotides: TGTGCCAGCAGCCGGGACAGGGGGCGGGAGTATGGCTACACCTTC.

J is TRBJ2-7 and V is TRBV5-1, with D possibly TRBD1 on 5 matching bases. The germline V gene encodes CDR1 SGHRS and CDR2 YFSETQ. Trimming took 4 bases from V and 2 from J, leaving 13 bases between them. CDR3 length: 14 amino acids. CDR3 residues: CASSSGAGTYEQYF. CDR3 nucleotide sequence: TGCGCCAGCAGCAGTGGGGCAGGGACCTACGAGCAGTACTTC.

J is TRBJ1-2 and V is TRBV5-4; the D gene is possibly TRBD1 (6 bases). Germline CDR1 reads SGHNT; CDR2 reads YYREEE (reference sequence). The CDR3 consists of 15 residues. Trimming took off 0 bases at V and 4 bases at J, with 13 bases between the two ends. CDR3 loop: CASSLAGGRTYGYTF. For the CDR3, the DNA is TGTGCCAGCAGCTTGGCGGGGGGGCGAACCTATGGCTACACCTTC. The whole variable domain, filled in from reference TRBV5-4 and TRBJ1-2, reads ETGVTQSPTHLIKTRGQQVTLRCSSQSGHNTVSWYQQALGQGPQFIFQYYREEENGRGNFPPRFSGLQFPNYSSELNVNALELDDSALYLCASSLAGGRTYGYTFGSGTRLTVV.

The table lists this clone with a count of one. V usage is TRBV28 and J usage is TRBJ1-4; D might be TRBD1 (5 bases). The V gene lost 6 bases and the J gene lost 7 bases, with 9 bases spanning the gap. Germline V gene data show CDR1 as MDHEN and CDR2 as SYDVKM. The CDR3 sequence is 12 residues long. CDR3 in amino acids: CASRKGVEKLFF. In DNA, the CDR3 is TGTGCCAGCAGAAAAGGGGTTGAAAAACTGTTTTTT.

This sequence joins TRBV7-9 and TRBJ2-7; 8 bases agree with TRBD1. J was trimmed by 1 base and V by 0 bases; bases with no gene match: 11. This CDR3 has 18 residues. Germline V gene lookup returns CDR1 SEHNR and CDR2 FQNEAQ (reference sequence). CDR3 sequence: CASSLATLAGGRSYEQYF. In DNA, the CDR3 is TGTGCCAGCAGCTTAGCGACGTTGGCAGGGGGCAGGTCCTACGAGCAGTACTTC.

The chain couples TRBV6-1 to TRBJ1-5; TRBD1 might be the D (5 bases). Trimming took 7 bases from V and 4 from J, leaving 14 bases between them. Per germline, CDR1 MNHNS and CDR2 SASEGT. The CDR3 covers 14 residues. The DNA for the CDR3 is TGTGCCAGCACCCAAATTGGGGGGAATCAGCCCCAGCATTTT. It yields the protein CASTQIGGNQPQHF.

The chain links TRBV19 to TRBJ1-1; 10 bases are a match to TRBD1. Per germline, CDR1 LNHDA and CDR2 SQIVND (reference sequence). J gave up 5 bases and V 6 bases, and 9 bases lay outside the gene matches. The CDR3 runs 15 residues. This chain's CDR3 is CASSPRQGARTEAFF. For the CDR3, the DNA is TGTGCCAGTAGCCCCCGACAGGGGGCACGGACTGAAGCTTTCTTT.

The gene calls are TRBV4-1 and TRBJ1-5; D is perhaps TRBD1 (6 bases). Trimming shortened V by 1 base and J by 4 bases, and 11 bases separated the two germline ends. The CDR3 totals 15 residues. Germline V gene sequence: CDR1 MGHRA, CDR2 YSYEKL. The DNA of the CDR3 is TGCGCCAGCAGCCAAGGTCAGGGGCCAAATCAGCCCCAGCATTTT. Encoded protein: CASSQGQGPNQPQHF.

The genes are TRBV7-2 and TRBJ1-2; TRBD1 agrees at 7 bases. Germline-derived CDR1 and CDR2 are SGHTA and FQGNSA. J was trimmed by 0 bases and V by 1 base; bases with no gene match: 5. The CDR3 runs to 16 residues. CDR3 coding DNA: TGTGCCAGCAGCTTAGAAAGGACAGGTGCTAACTATGGCTACACCTTC. This encodes CASSLERTGANYGYTF.

The V gene is TRBV14, the J gene TRBJ1-2, with D possibly matching TRBD1 (5 bases). The germline gives CDR1 SGHDN, CDR2 FVKESK. Deletions cut 0 bases from V and 4 bases from J, with 9 bases between. CDR3 length: 14 residues. CDR3 loop: CASSQDPTGYGYTF. The CDR3 DNA follows: TGTGCCAGCAGCCAAGATCCAACAGGCTATGGCTACACCTTC.

This clone was seen a few times. The chain combines TRBV4-2 with TRBJ1-1; TRBD1 agrees at 7 bases. Germline V gene lookup returns CDR1 LGHNA and CDR2 YNFKEQ. J was trimmed by 1 base and V by 5 bases; bases with no gene match: 7. The CDR3 spans 15 residues. CDR3 nucleotides: TGTGCCAGCAGCTCCCTGACAGGGACGAACACTGAAGCTTTCTTT. Encoded protein: CASSSLTGTNTEAFF.

The V and J genes are TRBV19 and TRBJ1-3; no clear D gene. The V gene's germline CDR1 is LNHDA and CDR2 SQIVND (reference sequence). There are 15 residues in the CDR3. With 7 bases removed from V and 0 bases from J, the gap between germline ends came to 13 bases. CDR3 in amino acids: CASNRRQNSGNTIYF. In nucleotides, the CDR3 is TGTGCCAGTAATCGCAGACAAAACTCTGGAAACACCATATATTTT.

This chain uses TRBV5-8 with TRBJ1-4; 12 nucleotides agree with TRBD1. With 2 bases clipped from V and 8 bases from J, the junction kept 10 bases outside the gene matches. CDR1 SGHTS and CDR2 YDEGEE come from the germline V gene. The CDR3 runs 17 residues. In nucleotides, the CDR3 is TGTGCCAGCAGCTTTAGGGACAGGGGGCGCCGGTGGGAAAAACTGTTTTTT. This translates into CASSFRDRGRRWEKLFF. Drawing the rest from reference TRBV5-8 and TRBJ1-4, the complete variable domain is EAGVTQSPTHLIKTRGQQATLRCSPISGHTSVYWYQQALGLGLQFLLWYDEGEERNRGNFPPRFSGRQFPNYSSELNVNALELEDSALYLCASSFRDRGRRWEKLFFGSGTQLSVL.

V is TRBV5-1 and J is TRBJ2-4; 8 positions match TRBD1. J gave up 0 bases and V 0 bases, and 5 bases lay outside the gene matches. This CDR3 has 17 amino acids. Germline V gives CDR1 SGHRS, CDR2 YFSETQ. The CDR3 region is CASSLEGTGLAKNIQYF. CDR3 in DNA: TGCGCCAGCAGCTTGGAGGGGACAGGACTAGCCAAAAACATTCAGTACTTC.

Remarks on this clone: The junction departs from germline at one end; a sequencing error may be responsible. The V and J genes are TRBV7-9 and TRBJ1-6, with unresolved D. The CDR3 extends over 14 amino acids. Germline V gene sequence: CDR1 SEHNR, CDR2 FQNEAQ (reference sequence). The DNA for the CDR3 is TGTTCCAGCAGCTTAGGCTTTCGGGATTCACCCCTCCACTTT. It specifies CSSSLGFRDSPLHF. Variable domain in full (rest from reference TRBV7-9 and TRBJ1-6): DTGVSQNPRHKITKRGQNVTFRCDPISEHNRLYWYRQTLGQGPEFLTYFQNEAQLEKSRLLSDRFSAERPKGSFSTLEIQRTEQGDSAMYLCSSSLGFRDSPLHFGNGTRLTVT.

The sample holds a few counts of this clone. V and J are TRBV19 and TRBJ2-1; a weak D match, TRBD2 (5 bases). The germline V and J ends were trimmed by 1 base and 8 bases, with 9 bases remaining between them. The CDR3 is 13 amino acids. CDR1 is LNHDA, CDR2 SQIVND, per germline (reference sequence). In nucleotides, the CDR3 is TGTGCCAGTAGTATAGGTTCCGGGGATGAGCAGTTCTTC. It specifies CASSIGSGDEQFF.

V usage is TRBV7-3 and J usage is TRBJ1-2; D unresolved. CDR3 length equals 14 residues. The germline V gene encodes CDR1 SGHTA and CDR2 FQGTGA. Trimming removed 2 bases from V and 1 base from J, with 8 bases in between. CDR3 amino acids: CASSLHGGNYGYTF. The CDR3 bases are TGTGCCAGCAGCTTACATGGCGGTAACTATGGCTACACCTTC. The full variable domain, with the rest looked up from reference TRBV7-3 and TRBJ1-2, is GAGVSQTPSNKVTEKGKYVELRCDPISGHTALYWYRQSLGQGPEFLIYFQGTGAADDSGLPNDRFFAVRPEGSVSTLKIQRTERGDSAVYLCASSLHGGNYGYTFGSGTRLTVV.

CDR3 loop: CASSLWGGMSNEQFF. CDR3 coding DNA: TGTGCCAGCAGTTTATGGGGGGGGATGAGCAATGAGCAGTTCTTC. V gene TRBV28 combines with J gene TRBJ2-1, with TRBD2 matching over 7 bases. Germline values: CDR1 MDHEN, CDR2 SYDVKM. The CDR3 has 15 residues. V lost 0 bases and J lost 6; bases outside the gene matches: 5.

This chain connects TRBV6-1 to TRBJ1-2; possibly TRBD1 for D (5 bases). V lost 6 bases and J lost 8, with 22 bases in between. Germline CDR1 MNHNS, CDR2 SASEGT. The CDR3 contains 15 residues. The DNA for the CDR3 is TGTGCCAGCAGACCCGGGGGAGGGGACCTTGTAGGCTACACCTTC. This codes for CASRPGGGDLVGYTF.

This clone turned up a few times. The chain joins TRBV6-1 to TRBJ1-4, with 7 nucleotides matching TRBD1. This CDR3 contains 14 residues. Trimming removed 7 bases from V and 5 bases from J; junction bases left unmatched: 7. Germline CDR1 reads MNHNS; CDR2 reads SASEGT. CDR3 loop: CASIRDSLNEKLFF. The CDR3 DNA reads as TGTGCCAGCATCCGGGACAGCCTGAATGAAAAACTGTTTTTT.

With respect to this clone: One end of the junction fails to match germline, which may point to a read error. The sample carries other DNA sequences with the same CDR3. The CDR3 spells CASSPLPGKSNSPLHF. The CDR3 DNA sequence: TGCGCCAGCTCACCTCTACCGGGAAAGAGTAATTCACCCCTCCACTTT. The chain joins TRBV18 to TRBJ1-6; no definite D call. The CDR3 totals 16 residues. The germline CDR1 and CDR2 sequences are KGHSH and LQKENI.

The chain links TRBV11-2 to TRBJ2-7; 7 nucleotides line up with TRBD1. CDR1 SGHAT and CDR2 FQNNGV come from the germline V gene. The J segment lost 3 bases and the V segment lost 4 bases, leaving 9 bases of the junction unmatched. This CDR3 contains 15 residues. Here the CDR3 reads CASSSGQEFHYEQYF. For the CDR3, the DNA is TGTGCCAGCAGCTCAGGACAGGAATTCCACTACGAGCAGTACTTC.

The chain recombines TRBV7-2 with TRBJ2-2; possibly TRBD2 for D (5 bases). Trimming stripped 3 bases from V and 6 bases from J, with 11 bases between. CDR1 is SGHTA, CDR2 FQGNSA, per germline. This CDR3 has 14 amino acids. CDR3 coding DNA: TGTGCCAGCAGCTTCTATGCGGACTCCGGGGAGCTGTTTTTT. This translates into CASSFYADSGELFF.

This chain joins TRBV7-9 and TRBJ1-6; 9 bases fit TRBD1. V shed 5 bases and J 9 bases; nucleotides not matched to a gene: 8. The CDR3 consists of 15 residues. CDR1 and CDR2 from the germline V gene are SEHNR and FQNEAQ (reference sequence). CDR3 nucleotides: TGTGCCAGCAGCGGAGAGGGACAGGGTGGTTCACCCCTCCACTTT. Protein sequence: CASSGEGQGGSPLHF. Drawing the rest from reference TRBV7-9 and TRBJ1-6, the complete variable domain is DTGVSQNPRHKITKRGQNVTFRCDPISEHNRLYWYRQTLGQGPEFLTYFQNEAQLEKSRLLSDRFSAERPKGSFSTLEIQRTEQGDSAMYLCASSGEGQGGSPLHFGNGTRLTVT.

The rearrangement uses TRBV5-1 and TRBJ2-2; 8 bases line up with TRBD2. Trimming at V came to 0 bases and at J to 5 bases, leaving 3 bases not matched to a gene. Germline CDR1 and CDR2: SGHRS and YFSETQ. The CDR3 covers 15 residues. The CDR3 here is CASSLAAGGTGELFF. The CDR3 DNA follows: TGCGCCAGCAGCTTGGCGGCGGGGGGAACCGGGGAGCTGTTTTTT.

This clone was seen just once. The chain is built from TRBV19 and TRBJ1-6, with D possibly matching TRBD1 (6 bases). Germline CDR1 LNHDA, CDR2 SQIVND (reference sequence). The CDR3 covers 15 residues. The ends were cut back, 7 bases at V and 7 bases at J, with 17 bases in the middle. The CDR3: CASKAWDMQNSPLHF. The CDR3 nucleotides are TGTGCCAGTAAGGCGTGGGACATGCAAAATTCACCCCTCCACTTT.